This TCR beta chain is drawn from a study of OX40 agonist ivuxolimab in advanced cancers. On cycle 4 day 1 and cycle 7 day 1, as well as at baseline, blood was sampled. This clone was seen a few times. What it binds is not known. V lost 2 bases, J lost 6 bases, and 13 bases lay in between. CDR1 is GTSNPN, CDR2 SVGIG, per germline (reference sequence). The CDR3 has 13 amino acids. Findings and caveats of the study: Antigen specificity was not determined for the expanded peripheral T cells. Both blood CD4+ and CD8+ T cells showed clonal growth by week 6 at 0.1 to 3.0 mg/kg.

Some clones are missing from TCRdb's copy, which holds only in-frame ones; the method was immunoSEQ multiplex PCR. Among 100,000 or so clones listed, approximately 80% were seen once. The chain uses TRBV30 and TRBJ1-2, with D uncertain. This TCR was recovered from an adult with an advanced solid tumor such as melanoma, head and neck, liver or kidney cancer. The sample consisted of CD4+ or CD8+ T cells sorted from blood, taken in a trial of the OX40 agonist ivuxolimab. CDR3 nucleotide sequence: TGTGCCTGGAGTATCGCGGAAGTGGATGGCTACACCTTC. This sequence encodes CAWSIAEVDGYTF.